These 21 T cell receptor beta chains were sequenced from one sample in a study of blood T cell repertoires in COVID-19. The protocol was immunoSEQ multiplex PCR, while the TCRdb copy is restricted to in-frame clones and leaves out a portion. The data show approximately 380,000 clones, roughly 92% seen once. Sequencing was carried out using PBMCs or T cells enriched from blood (not recorded which). The receptors stem from a woman aged 40 to 50 who had been exposed to COVID-19.

The chain combines TRBV5-1 with TRBJ2-5, with D hard to call. Germline lookup yields CDR1 SGHRS and CDR2 YFSETQ. Trimming removed 5 bases from V and 2 bases from J, with 7 bases in between. CDR3 length: 12 residues. The CDR3 loop reads CASSREQETQYF. In nucleotides, the CDR3 is TGCGCCAGCAGTCGCGAACAAGAGACCCAGTACTTC. Based on the CDR3 plus reference TRBV5-1 and TRBJ2-5, the full variable domain is KAGVTQTPRYLIKTRGQQVTLSCSPISGHRSVSWYQQTPGQGLQFLFEYFSETQRNKGNFPGRFSGRQFSNSRSEMNVSTLELGDSALYLCASSREQETQYFGPGTRLLVL.

J is TRBJ1-3 and V is TRBV13; TRBD1 might be the D (6 bases). CDR3 size: 13 residues. V lost 9 bases and J 0 bases, leaving 9 bases between the germline ends. The germline V gene encodes CDR1 PRHDT and CDR2 FYEKMQ (reference sequence). CDR3 bases: TGTGCCAGTAAGGGGGTCTCTGGAAACACCATATATTTT. This gives the protein CASKGVSGNTIYF. The full variable domain, in which reference TRBV13 and TRBJ1-3 provide the parts outside the CDR3, is AAGVIQSPRHLIKEKRETATLKCYPIPRHDTVYWYQQGPGQDPQFLISFYEKMQSDKGSIPDRFSAQQFSDYHSELNMSSLELGDSALYFCASKGVSGNTIYFGEGSWLTVV.

The V and J genes are TRBV30 and TRBJ1-6; the match to TRBD1 covers 7 bases. The CDR3 totals 12 residues. Germline-derived CDR1 and CDR2 are GTSNPN and SVGIG (reference sequence). Trimming removed 3 bases from V and 8 bases from J; junction bases left unmatched: 1. The CDR3 here is CAWRQGDSPLHF. The CDR3 nucleotides are TGTGCCTGGAGGCAGGGGGATTCACCCCTCCACTTT.

CDR3 nucleotides: TGTGCCAGCACCACATTCGGACAGTCAGGGGCCAACGTCCTGACTTTC. Its protein is CASTTFGQSGANVLTF. J is TRBJ2-6 and V is TRBV13; D is perhaps TRBD1 (6 bases). Germline V gives CDR1 PRHDT, CDR2 FYEKMQ (reference sequence). The germline V and J ends were trimmed by 7 bases and 4 bases, with 17 bases remaining between them. The CDR3 runs to 16 residues.

The chain is built from TRBV24-1 and TRBJ2-1; 8 positions agree with TRBD2. The CDR3 loop spans 16 amino acids. V lost 4 bases to trimming and J lost 2 bases; unmatched junction nucleotides: 6. Germline V CDR1 and CDR2: KGHDR, SFDVKD. CDR3 residues: CATSDRNSGTYNEQFF. CDR3 coding DNA: TGTGCCACCAGTGACCGAAATAGCGGGACCTACAATGAGCAGTTCTTC.

V usage is TRBV5-6 and J usage is TRBJ1-5, with a tentative D call TRBD1 (5 bases). This CDR3 is built from 15 residues. The germline gives CDR1 SGHDT, CDR2 YYEEEE. Trimming removed 4 bases at V and 5 bases at J, with 16 bases between. CDR3 in amino acids: CASSLTPQGDQPQHF. For the CDR3, the DNA is TGTGCCAGCAGCCTTACCCCGCAGGGTGATCAGCCCCAGCATTTT.

This sequence joins TRBV18 and TRBJ2-1, with 9 bases fitting TRBD2. This CDR3 has 18 amino acids. Germline assignment: CDR1 KGHSH and CDR2 LQKENI. With 2 bases clipped from V and 6 bases from J, the junction kept 14 bases outside the gene matches. The CDR3 DNA sequence: TGTGCCAGCTCACCATCAGGGCTAGCGGGGCCCCGGGGCAATGAGCAGTTCTTC. The encoded protein is CASSPSGLAGPRGNEQFF.

The chain uses TRBV27 and TRBJ2-7, with 8 bases fitting TRBD2. V shed 3 bases and J 0 bases; nucleotides not matched to a gene: 4. From germline, CDR1 is MNHEY and CDR2 SMNVEV (reference sequence). CDR3 length equals 15 residues. CDR3 region: CASSFGGGTSYEQYF. The CDR3 DNA follows: TGTGCCAGCAGTTTCGGCGGGGGGACCTCCTACGAGCAGTACTTC.

The chain links TRBV6-5 to TRBJ2-7, with D possibly TRBD2 on 7 matching bases. The CDR3 covers 15 residues. V lost 8 bases and J lost 2, with 19 bases in between. The germline gives CDR1 MNHEY, CDR2 SVGAGI. The CDR3 bases are TGTGCCAGCCGCTCGAAGGGGGGAGGGGCCTACGAGCAGTACTTC. This translates into CASRSKGGGAYEQYF.

The chain couples TRBV11-3 to TRBJ1-2; perhaps TRBD1 as D (5 bases). The CDR3 is 18 residues long. The germline gives CDR1 SGHNT, CDR2 YENEEA. V dropped 5 bases and J dropped 0 bases, with 22 bases sitting between them. CDR3 region: CASSPPAGDRTSNYGYTF. CDR3 bases: TGTGCCAGCAGCCCCCCCGCCGGTGACAGAACCTCTAACTATGGCTACACCTTC.

V usage is TRBV18 and J usage is TRBJ2-3; 11 bases fit TRBD2. Germline V lookup: CDR1 KGHSH, CDR2 LQKENI. V lost 1 base to trimming and J lost 4 bases; unmatched junction nucleotides: 4. This CDR3 contains 16 residues. The CDR3 protein is CASSPRLAGRSDTQYF. CDR3 sequence (DNA): TGTGCCAGCTCACCACGACTAGCGGGGCGGTCAGATACGCAGTATTTT.

To note about this clone: Different DNA sequences within this sample yield the same CDR3. The V call is TRBV20-1, the J call TRBJ1-2, with 9 bases identical to TRBD1. CDR3 size: 11 residues. Germline CDR1 and CDR2: DFQATT and SNEGSKA (reference sequence). V was pared by 5 bases and J by 8 bases, with 3 bases of the junction left unmatched. The CDR3 sequence: CSASDRGGYTF. The CDR3 DNA sequence: TGCAGTGCTTCGGACAGGGGCGGCTACACCTTC.

The chain has TRBV19 and TRBJ1-1, with 9 positions matching TRBD1. Unmatched junction bases numbered 4, after V lost 1 base and J lost 4 bases. Germline V gives CDR1 LNHDA, CDR2 SQIVND (reference sequence). CDR3 length: 15 amino acids. CDR3: CASSIVGTGTTEAFF. CDR3 nucleotides: TGTGCCAGTAGTATAGTAGGGACAGGGACCACTGAAGCTTTCTTT.

The chain joins TRBV7-2 to TRBJ2-7; 8 bases align to TRBD1. The germline CDR1 and CDR2 sequences are SGHTA and FQGNSA. V lost 5 bases to trimming and J lost 4 bases; unmatched junction nucleotides: 13. The CDR3 extends over 16 amino acids. CDR3 in DNA: TGTGCCAGCAGCCTCCTCAGGACAGGGTCTGGGTACGAGCAGTACTTC. Translating gives CASSLLRTGSGYEQYF.

This chain links TRBV30 with TRBJ1-2; D possibly corresponds to TRBD1 (6 bases). Looked up from germline, CDR1 is GTSNPN and CDR2 is SVGIG (reference sequence). The CDR3 totals 15 residues. The V gene lost 1 base and the J gene lost 3 bases, with 15 bases spanning the gap. The CDR3 protein is CAWSGTRGKDYGYTF. DNA of the CDR3: TGTGCCTGGAGTGGAACCAGGGGAAAGGACTATGGCTACACCTTC.

V and J are TRBV4-2 and TRBJ1-5; TRBD1 aligns across 8 bases. Germline CDR1 reads LGHNA; CDR2 reads YNFKEQ. The CDR3 runs 15 residues. The J segment lost 1 base and the V segment lost 3 bases, leaving 2 bases of the junction unmatched. This chain's CDR3 is CASSQGQASNQPQHF. The CDR3 DNA sequence: TGTGCCAGCAGCCAGGGACAGGCGAGCAATCAGCCCCAGCATTTT.

The CDR3 DNA follows: TGTGCCAGCAGCTTAGTAACTAGCGGGGTGGGAGAGACCCAGTACTTC. Translation gives CASSLVTSGVGETQYF. V and J are TRBV7-6 and TRBJ2-5; 10 bases agree with TRBD2. CDR1 is SGHVS, CDR2 FNYEAQ, per germline. Trimming cost V 1 base and J 4 bases; bases outside gene matches: 6. The CDR3 totals 16 residues.

This chain connects TRBV28 to TRBJ1-2; 7 bases agree with TRBD1. Germline V gives CDR1 MDHEN, CDR2 SYDVKM. V lost 6 bases and J lost 2; bases outside the gene matches: 9. The CDR3 extends over 15 amino acids. CDR3 in amino acids: CASRRTGTDNYGYTF. For the CDR3, the DNA is TGTGCCAGCAGACGGACCGGGACAGACAACTATGGCTACACCTTC.

The V call is TRBV13, the J call TRBJ1-1; 7 nucleotides line up with TRBD1. The CDR3 loop spans 15 amino acids. The germline V gene encodes CDR1 PRHDT and CDR2 FYEKMQ (reference sequence). The trim removed 2 bases at V and 3 bases at J, leaving 6 bases unmatched. This CDR3 reads CASSLSGGFYTEAFF. The CDR3, as DNA: TGTGCCAGCAGCTTATCAGGGGGGTTTTACACTGAAGCTTTCTTT.

V is TRBV11-3 and J is TRBJ2-1, with D possibly matching TRBD2 (5 bases). Germline lookup yields CDR1 SGHNT and CDR2 YENEEA. Deletions cut 0 bases from V and 2 bases from J, with 11 bases between. This CDR3 has 16 amino acids. The CDR3 DNA sequence: TGTGCCAGCAGCTTAGATTCCCCGGGGACCTACAATGAGCAGTTCTTC. It specifies CASSLDSPGTYNEQFF.

This clone was observed a handful of times. The J gene is TRBJ2-2, the V gene TRBV20-1; TRBD1 might be the D (5 bases). Germline loops: CDR1 DFQATT, CDR2 SNEGSKA (reference sequence). The CDR3 has 13 residues. V was trimmed by 3 bases and J by 6 bases, leaving 11 bases between them. The chain's CDR3 is CSASSSRAGELFF. CDR3 DNA: TGCAGTGCTAGTTCCAGCAGGGCCGGGGAGCTGTTTTTT.